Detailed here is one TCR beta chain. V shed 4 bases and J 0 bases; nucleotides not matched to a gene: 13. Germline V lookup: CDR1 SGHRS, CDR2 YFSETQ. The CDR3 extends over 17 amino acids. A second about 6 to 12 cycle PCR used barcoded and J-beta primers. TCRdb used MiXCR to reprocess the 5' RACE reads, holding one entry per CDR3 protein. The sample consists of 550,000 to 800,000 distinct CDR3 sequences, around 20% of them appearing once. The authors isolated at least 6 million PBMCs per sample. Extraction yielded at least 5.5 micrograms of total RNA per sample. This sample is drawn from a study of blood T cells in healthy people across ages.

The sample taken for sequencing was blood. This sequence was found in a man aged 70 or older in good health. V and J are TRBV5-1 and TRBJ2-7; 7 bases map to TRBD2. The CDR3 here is CASSPGVSGNPSYEQYF. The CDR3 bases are TGCGCCAGCAGCCCTGGGGTAAGCGGGAACCCCTCCTACGAGCAGTACTTC. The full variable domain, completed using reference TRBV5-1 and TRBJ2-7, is KAGVTQTPRYLIKTRGQQVTLSCSPISGHRSVSWYQQTPGQGLQFLFEYFSETQRNKGNFPGRFSGRQFSNSRSEMNVSTLELGDSALYLCASSPGVSGNPSYEQYFGPGTRLTVT.